This T cell receptor beta chain comes out of a study of T cell responses to AZD1222 COVID-19 vaccine. The germline V gene encodes CDR1 MDHEN and CDR2 SYDVKM. Unmatched junction bases numbered 7, after V lost 6 bases and J lost 3 bases. The CDR3 sequence is 14 residues long. Method: immunoSEQ multiplex PCR; TCRdb's copy keeps in-frame clones and lacks some. Seen here are around 130,000 clones, 86% observed once, and the top ten hold more than 10%. The sequence was obtained from an adult in good health. The gene calls are TRBV28 and TRBJ2-7; 8 bases fit TRBD1. The sequencing used peripheral blood, collected on day 0 of AZD1222 vaccination. CDR3 protein: CASSPDRVVYEQYF. CDR3 coding DNA: TGTGCCAGCAGCCCGGACAGGGTGGTCTACGAGCAGTACTTC.